The next 21 T cell receptor beta chains were all read from a single sample in a study of cytomegalovirus exposure and HLA in healthy donors. PCR involved 60 Vbeta and 13 Jbeta primers. Assay: immunoSEQ multiplex PCR; the TCRdb copy retains only in-frame clones and omits some. The sample contains more than 150,000 clones, around 80% of which appear only once. Sequencing input: PBMCs. The receptors come from a young woman in good health and CMV-seropositive.

J is TRBJ2-1 and V is TRBV5-1; 11 bases match TRBD2. Germline CDR1 and CDR2: SGHRS and YFSETQ. The CDR3 length is 15 residues. The J segment lost 8 bases and the V segment lost 3 bases, leaving 7 bases of the junction unmatched. CDR3 region: CASSSLAGGPYEQFF. The CDR3 coding sequence is TGCGCCAGCAGCTCCTTAGCGGGGGGGCCTTATGAGCAGTTCTTC.

The chain joins TRBV18 to TRBJ1-4; D ambiguous. CDR1 is KGHSH and CDR2 is LQKENI in the germline V gene. Trimming removed 1 base from V and 8 bases from J, with 14 bases in between. This CDR3 comprises 15 residues. CDR3 nucleotide sequence: TGTGCCAGCTCACCACGAGCTCAGTCGAGGGAAAAACTGTTTTTT. Translation: CASSPRAQSREKLFF.

The chain recombines TRBV11-2 with TRBJ1-2; D is possibly TRBD1 (5 bases). The length of the CDR3 is 16 residues. Germline V gene sequence: CDR1 SGHAT, CDR2 FQNNGV. Trimming took off 0 bases at V and 4 bases at J, with 15 bases between the two ends. The CDR3 nucleotides read TGTGCCAGCAGCTTAGATCGACACAGGTGGGGCTATGGCTACACCTTC. Its protein product is CASSLDRHRWGYGYTF.

The V call is TRBV27, the J call TRBJ2-3; the D gene is possibly TRBD1 (6 bases). This CDR3 region has 16 residues. Germline CDR1 MNHEY, CDR2 SMNVEV (reference sequence). Trimming stripped 3 bases from V and 0 bases from J, with 13 bases between. CDR3 nucleotide sequence: TGTGCCAGCAGTTTCGAGGGGGATACCAGCACAGATACGCAGTATTTT. This codes for CASSFEGDTSTDTQYF.

V and J are TRBV9 and TRBJ1-2, with D perhaps TRBD1 (5 bases). Trimming removed 6 bases at V and 4 bases at J, with 10 bases between. This CDR3 spans 12 amino acids. Germline CDR1 is SGDLS and CDR2 is YYNGEE. The chain's CDR3 is CASTQGGYGYTF. The CDR3 DNA follows: TGTGCCAGCACCCAGGGAGGCTATGGCTACACCTTC.

This clone was seen a handful of times. The chain has TRBV5-8 and TRBJ1-2, with D possibly being TRBD1 (5 bases). The CDR3 has 15 amino acids. V lost 3 bases and J 6 bases, leaving 18 bases between the germline ends. Germline CDR1 reads SGHTS; CDR2 reads YDEGEE. CDR3 sequence: CASSWPQGPRDGYTF. Written as DNA, the CDR3 is TGTGCCAGCAGCTGGCCGCAGGGCCCCAGGGATGGCTACACCTTC.

The chain joins TRBV10-2 to TRBJ2-1; 14 nucleotides line up with TRBD2. V was clipped by 11 bases and J by 4 bases; unmatched bases: 13. The length of the CDR3 is 17 residues. Germline CDR1 reads WSHSY; CDR2 reads SAAADI. The DNA for the CDR3 is TGCGCCTCCTCGAGGGGGACTAGCGGGGGCCTATACAATGAGCAGTTCTTC. Its protein product is CASSRGTSGGLYNEQFF.

The chain has TRBV13 and TRBJ2-2; tentative D call: TRBD1 (5 bases). The V gene lost 0 bases and the J gene lost 4 bases, with 6 bases spanning the gap. The CDR3 contains 14 residues. CDR1 PRHDT and CDR2 FYEKMQ come from the germline V gene (reference sequence). Here the CDR3 DNA reads TGTGCCAGCAGCTTAGGAAGGGGCACCGGGGAGCTGTTTTTT. Translated, it gives CASSLGRGTGELFF.

V and J are TRBV27 and TRBJ2-5, with D possibly being TRBD1 (5 bases). Trimming took off 3 bases at V and 1 base at J, with 12 bases between the two ends. Germline CDR1 MNHEY, CDR2 SMNVEV (reference sequence). The CDR3 consists of 15 residues. Here the CDR3 reads CASSLGPRPQETQYF. The CDR3 DNA reads TGTGCCAGCAGTTTGGGGCCGAGGCCCCAAGAGACCCAGTACTTC.

CDR3 sequence (DNA): TGTGCCAGCAGCCCCCGGTCCTCGGTTCCCTCCTACGAGCAGTACTTC. Its translation is CASSPRSSVPSYEQYF. The chain combines TRBV7-8 with TRBJ2-7; D is unclear. The CDR3 length is 16 residues. In germline, CDR1 is SGHVS, CDR2 FQNEAQ. V lost 5 bases to trimming and J lost 0 bases, with 17 bases between them.

J is TRBJ1-5 and V is TRBV7-8; 9 positions agree with TRBD1. With 1 base clipped from V and 5 bases from J, the junction kept 3 bases outside the gene matches. CDR3 size: 15 residues. The germline V gene has CDR1 SGHVS and CDR2 FQNEAQ. Here the CDR3 reads CASSLGQGVYQPQHF. In DNA, the CDR3 is TGTGCCAGCAGCTTAGGACAGGGGGTTTATCAGCCCCAGCATTTT.

This chain joins TRBV11-2 and TRBJ2-3; 10 bases line up with TRBD2. Germline values: CDR1 SGHAT, CDR2 FQNNGV. V trimming: 4 bases; J trimming: 3 bases; junction bases outside the gene matches: 7. There are 16 residues in the CDR3. This CDR3 reads CASSSRRAGGTDTQYF. The CDR3 region has the DNA TGTGCCAGCAGCTCCCGGCGAGCGGGGGGGACAGATACGCAGTATTTT. Drawing the rest from reference TRBV11-2 and TRBJ2-3, the complete variable domain is EAGVAQSPRYKIIEKRQSVAFWCNPISGHATLYWYQQILGQGPKLLIQFQNNGVVDDSQLPKDRFSAERLKGVDSTLKIQPAKLEDSAVYLCASSSRRAGGTDTQYFGPGTRLTVL.

V is TRBV4-3 and J is TRBJ1-1; D might be TRBD1 (6 bases). This CDR3 has 15 amino acids. The V end was cut by 1 base, the J end by 1 base, with 10 bases between. CDR1 and CDR2 (germline): LGHNA, YSLEER. CDR3 amino acids: CASSQVYRANTEAFF. In DNA form, the CDR3 reads TGCGCCAGCAGCCAAGTCTACAGGGCGAACACTGAAGCTTTCTTT.

This chain links TRBV9 with TRBJ2-1, with 8 bases matching TRBD2. CDR1 is SGDLS and CDR2 is YYNGEE in the germline V gene. V was pared by 3 bases and J by 6 bases, with 8 bases of the junction left unmatched. This CDR3 spans 15 amino acids. As DNA, the CDR3 is TGTGCCAGCAGCGGCTCTGGACTAGCCCTCAATGAGCAGTTCTTC. Amino acids: CASSGSGLALNEQFF.

The V and J genes are TRBV30 and TRBJ2-5; TRBD2 might be the D (6 bases). The CDR3 has 14 amino acids. Germline CDR1 and CDR2: GTSNPN and SVGIG (reference sequence). V lost 4 bases and J lost 2, with 14 bases in between. The CDR3 protein is CAWTGGALQETQYF. CDR3 coding DNA: TGTGCCTGGACAGGAGGGGCCCTACAAGAGACCCAGTACTTC.

The chain uses TRBV7-2 and TRBJ2-1, with D tentatively TRBD1 (6 bases). Germline loops: CDR1 SGHTA, CDR2 FQGNSA. The germline V and J ends were trimmed by 2 bases and 5 bases, with 13 bases remaining between them. The CDR3 extends over 15 amino acids. CDR3 sequence: CASSLRWGRDNEQFF. The CDR3 DNA sequence: TGTGCCAGCAGCTTAAGGTGGGGGCGGGACAATGAGCAGTTCTTC. Looking up the rest from reference TRBV7-2 and TRBJ2-1 gives the full variable domain: GAGVSQSPSNKVTEKGKDVELRCDPISGHTALYWYRQSLGQGLEFLIYFQGNSAPDKSGLPSDRFSAERTGGSVSTLTIQRTQQEDSAVYLCASSLRWGRDNEQFFGPGTRLTVL.

Notes on this clone: At one end, the junction sequence differs from germline, possibly due to a read error. J is TRBJ2-5 and V is TRBV5-1, with a possible D match to TRBD2 (6 bases). This CDR3 spans 13 amino acids. Germline-derived CDR1 and CDR2 are SGHRS and YFSETQ. CDR3 residues: CASSLGGAPGLDF. DNA of the CDR3: TGCGCCAGCAGCCTCGGAGGGGCGCCCGGTTTGGACTTC.

The rearrangement links TRBV6-5 to TRBJ2-3; D gene unclear. The germline V and J ends were trimmed by 4 bases and 2 bases, with 7 bases remaining between them. Germline-derived CDR1 and CDR2 are MNHEY and SVGAGI. The CDR3 is 13 residues long. CDR3 sequence reads: CASSSTYTDTQYF. The CDR3 DNA reads as TGTGCCAGCAGTTCCACTTACACAGATACGCAGTATTTT.

The chain joins TRBV18 to TRBJ2-1; 16 nucleotides match TRBD2. This CDR3 is built from 19 residues. The V gene end was trimmed by 0 bases and the J gene end by 0 bases; junction bases not matched to a gene: 2. CDR1 and CDR2 from the germline V gene are KGHSH and LQKENI. The CDR3 nucleotides are TGTGCCAGCTCACCACCGGGACTAGCGGGAGGGGACTCCTACAATGAGCAGTTCTTC. Its translation: CASSPPGLAGGDSYNEQFF.

The V and J genes are TRBV6-6 and TRBJ1-1; 7 bases line up with TRBD1. V gave up 4 bases and J gave up 1 base; unmatched junction bases: 9. CDR1 MNHNY and CDR2 SVGAGI come from the germline V gene (reference sequence). The length of the CDR3 is 16 residues. CDR3 amino acids: CASSFFRTGRNTEAFF. The CDR3 DNA sequence: TGTGCCAGCAGTTTTTTTCGGACAGGCAGGAACACTGAAGCTTTCTTT.

The chain carries TRBV9 and TRBJ1-2; 7 nucleotides agree with TRBD1. Germline V gene data show CDR1 as SGDLS and CDR2 as YYNGEE. The junction had 14 bases not matched to a gene; V was cut back by 6 bases and J by 3 bases. This CDR3 has 16 residues. CDR3 in amino acids: CASTPAGQDGYYGYTF. DNA for the CDR3: TGTGCCAGCACCCCGGCAGGACAGGATGGCTACTATGGCTACACCTTC.